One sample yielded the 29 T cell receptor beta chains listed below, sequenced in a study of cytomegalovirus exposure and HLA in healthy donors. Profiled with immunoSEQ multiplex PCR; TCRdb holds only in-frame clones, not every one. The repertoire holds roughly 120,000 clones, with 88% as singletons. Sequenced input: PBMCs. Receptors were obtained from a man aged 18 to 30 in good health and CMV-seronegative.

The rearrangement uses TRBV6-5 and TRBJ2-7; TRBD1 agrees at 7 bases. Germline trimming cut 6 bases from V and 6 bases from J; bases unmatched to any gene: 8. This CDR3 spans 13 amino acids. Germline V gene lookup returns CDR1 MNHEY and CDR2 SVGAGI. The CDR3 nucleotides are TGTGCCAGCAGAAACAGGGGCAGTAGCGAGCAGTACTTC. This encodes CASRNRGSSEQYF.

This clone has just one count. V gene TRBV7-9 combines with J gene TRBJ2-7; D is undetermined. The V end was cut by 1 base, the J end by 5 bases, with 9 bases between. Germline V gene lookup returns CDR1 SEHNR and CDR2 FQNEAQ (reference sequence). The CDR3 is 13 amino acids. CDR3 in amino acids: CASSLVSRNEQYF. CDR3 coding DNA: TGTGCCAGCAGCTTAGTCTCCAGGAACGAGCAGTACTTC.

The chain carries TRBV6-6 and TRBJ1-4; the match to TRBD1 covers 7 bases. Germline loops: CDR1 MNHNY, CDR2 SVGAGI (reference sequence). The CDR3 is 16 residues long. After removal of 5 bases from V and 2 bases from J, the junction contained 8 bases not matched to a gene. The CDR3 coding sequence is TGTGCCAGCAGTCAACGACAGGGATGGACTAATGAAAAACTGTTTTTT. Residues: CASSQRQGWTNEKLFF.

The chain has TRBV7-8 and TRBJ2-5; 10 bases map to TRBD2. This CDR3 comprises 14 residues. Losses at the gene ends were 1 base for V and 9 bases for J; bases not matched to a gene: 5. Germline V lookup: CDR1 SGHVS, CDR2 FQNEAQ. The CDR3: CASSLGTSGLPQYF. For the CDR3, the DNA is TGTGCCAGCAGCTTAGGGACTAGCGGTTTGCCCCAGTACTTC.

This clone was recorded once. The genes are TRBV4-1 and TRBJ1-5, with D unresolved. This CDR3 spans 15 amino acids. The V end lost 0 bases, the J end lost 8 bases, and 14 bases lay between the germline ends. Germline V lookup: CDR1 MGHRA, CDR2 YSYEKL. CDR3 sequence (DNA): TGCGCCAGCAGCCAAGAGGGCGGAGGGCAGGAGCCCCAGCATTTT. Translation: CASSQEGGGQEPQHF.

CDR3 bases: TGTGCCAGCAGTTTAGTCTTTGGTCCCTACGAGCAGTTCTTC. Its translation: CASSLVFGPYEQFF. The chain combines TRBV27 with TRBJ2-1, with D unclear. Germline values: CDR1 MNHEY, CDR2 SMNVEV (reference sequence). This CDR3 contains 14 residues. V was shortened by 2 bases and J by 10 bases, with 15 bases between the two germline ends.

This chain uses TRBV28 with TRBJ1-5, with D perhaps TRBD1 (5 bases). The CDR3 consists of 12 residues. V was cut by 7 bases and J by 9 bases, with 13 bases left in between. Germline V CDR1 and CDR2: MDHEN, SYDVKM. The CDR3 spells CASMGGSRPQHF. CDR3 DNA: TGTGCCAGCATGGGGGGGTCTCGGCCCCAGCATTTT.

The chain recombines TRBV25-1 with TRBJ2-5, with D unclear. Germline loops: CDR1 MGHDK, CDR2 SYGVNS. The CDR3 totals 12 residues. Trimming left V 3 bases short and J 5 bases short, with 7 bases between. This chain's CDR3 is CASSEVGETQYF. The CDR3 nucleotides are TGTGCCAGCAGTGAGGTCGGGGAGACCCAGTACTTC.

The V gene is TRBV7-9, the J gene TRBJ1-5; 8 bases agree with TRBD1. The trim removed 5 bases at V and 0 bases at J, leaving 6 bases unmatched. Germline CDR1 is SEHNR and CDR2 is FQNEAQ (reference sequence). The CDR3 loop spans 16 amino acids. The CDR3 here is CASSKGTGDSNQPQHF. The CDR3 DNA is TGTGCCAGCAGCAAAGGGACAGGAGATAGCAATCAGCCCCAGCATTTT.

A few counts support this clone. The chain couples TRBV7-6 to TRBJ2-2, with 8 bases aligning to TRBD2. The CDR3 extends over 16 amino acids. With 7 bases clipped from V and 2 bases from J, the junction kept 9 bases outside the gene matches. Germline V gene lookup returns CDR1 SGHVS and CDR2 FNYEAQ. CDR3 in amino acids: CASTPLTSGNTGELFF. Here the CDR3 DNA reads TGTGCCAGCACCCCACTTACTAGCGGAAACACCGGGGAGCTGTTTTTT.

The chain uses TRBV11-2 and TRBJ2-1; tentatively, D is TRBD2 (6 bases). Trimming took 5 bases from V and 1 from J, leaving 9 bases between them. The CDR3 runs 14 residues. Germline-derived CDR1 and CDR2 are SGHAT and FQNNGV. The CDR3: CASSNSGSYNEQFF. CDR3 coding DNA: TGTGCCAGCAGCAATAGCGGATCCTACAATGAGCAGTTCTTC. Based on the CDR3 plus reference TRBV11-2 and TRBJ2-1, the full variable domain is EAGVAQSPRYKIIEKRQSVAFWCNPISGHATLYWYQQILGQGPKLLIQFQNNGVVDDSQLPKDRFSAERLKGVDSTLKIQPAKLEDSAVYLCASSNSGSYNEQFFGPGTRLTVL.

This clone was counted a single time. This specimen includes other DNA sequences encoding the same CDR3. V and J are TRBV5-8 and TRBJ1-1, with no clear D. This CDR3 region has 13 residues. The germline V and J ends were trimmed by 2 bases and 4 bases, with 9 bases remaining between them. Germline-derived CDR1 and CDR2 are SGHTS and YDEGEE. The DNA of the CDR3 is TGTGCCAGCAGCTTTCGCGGGAGCACTGAAGCTTTCTTT. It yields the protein CASSFRGSTEAFF.

The CDR3 DNA follows: TGCGCCAGCAGCCAACCCAGACTAGCGGGGACCGGGGAGCTGTTTTTT. It is translated as CASSQPRLAGTGELFF. This chain connects TRBV4-3 to TRBJ2-2; TRBD2 agrees at 11 bases. With V trimmed by 2 bases and J by 5 bases, 4 bases remained unmatched. CDR1 is LGHNA, CDR2 YSLEER, per germline. The CDR3 sequence is 16 residues long.

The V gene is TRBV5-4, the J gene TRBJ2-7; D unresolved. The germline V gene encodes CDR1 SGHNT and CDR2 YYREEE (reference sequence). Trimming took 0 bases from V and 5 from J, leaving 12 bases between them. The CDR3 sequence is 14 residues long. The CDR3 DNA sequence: TGTGCCAGCAGCTTGGCCAGGAATTTCGACGAGCAGTACTTC. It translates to CASSLARNFDEQYF.

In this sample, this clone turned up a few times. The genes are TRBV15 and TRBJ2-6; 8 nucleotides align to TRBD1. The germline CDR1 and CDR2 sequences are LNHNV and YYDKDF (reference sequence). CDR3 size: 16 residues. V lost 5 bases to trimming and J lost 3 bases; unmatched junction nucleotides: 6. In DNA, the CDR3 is TGTGCCACCAGCGAGCGGACAGGGAGTGGGGCCAACGTCCTGACTTTC. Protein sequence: CATSERTGSGANVLTF.

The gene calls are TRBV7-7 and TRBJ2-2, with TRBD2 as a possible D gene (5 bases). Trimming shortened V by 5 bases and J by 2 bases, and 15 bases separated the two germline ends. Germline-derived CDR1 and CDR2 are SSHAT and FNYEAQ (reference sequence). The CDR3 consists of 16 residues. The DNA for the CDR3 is TGTGCCAGCAGCCCCCAGAGGGCGGCCAACACCGGGGAGCTGTTTTTT. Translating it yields CASSPQRAANTGELFF.

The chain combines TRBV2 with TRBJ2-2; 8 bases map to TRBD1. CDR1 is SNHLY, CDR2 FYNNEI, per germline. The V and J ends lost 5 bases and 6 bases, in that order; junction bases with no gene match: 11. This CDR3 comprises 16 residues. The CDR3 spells CASSLSRTGFAGELFF. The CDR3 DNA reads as TGTGCCAGCAGTCTATCTAGGACAGGGTTCGCCGGGGAGCTGTTTTTT.

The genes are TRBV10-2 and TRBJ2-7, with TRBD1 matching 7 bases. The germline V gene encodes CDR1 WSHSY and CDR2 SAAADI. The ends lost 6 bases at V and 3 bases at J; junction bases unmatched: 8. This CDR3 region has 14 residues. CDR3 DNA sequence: TGCGCCAGCAGAGAGCAGACAGGGAACTACGAGCAGTACTTC. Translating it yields CASREQTGNYEQYF.

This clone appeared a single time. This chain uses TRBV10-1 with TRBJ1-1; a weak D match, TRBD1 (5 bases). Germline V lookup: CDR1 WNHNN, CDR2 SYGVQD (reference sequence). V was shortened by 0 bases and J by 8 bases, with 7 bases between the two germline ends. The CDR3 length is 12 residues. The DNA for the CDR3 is TGCGCCAGCAGTGAGTCCAACAGGGAAGCTTTCTTT. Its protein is CASSESNREAFF.

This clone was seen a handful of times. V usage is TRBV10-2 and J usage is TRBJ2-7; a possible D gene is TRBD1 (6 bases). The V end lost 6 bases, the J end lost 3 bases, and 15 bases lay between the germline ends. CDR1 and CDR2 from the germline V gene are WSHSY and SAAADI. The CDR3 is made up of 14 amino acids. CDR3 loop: CASSPTGSDYEQYF. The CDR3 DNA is TGCGCCAGCAGCCCTACAGGGAGTGACTACGAGCAGTACTTC.

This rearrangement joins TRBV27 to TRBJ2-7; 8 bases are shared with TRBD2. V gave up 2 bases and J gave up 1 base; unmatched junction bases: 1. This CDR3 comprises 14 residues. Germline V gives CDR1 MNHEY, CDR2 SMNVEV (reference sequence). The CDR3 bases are TGTGCCAGCAGTTTACGGGGGGGTTCCTACGAGCAGTACTTC. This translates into CASSLRGGSYEQYF.

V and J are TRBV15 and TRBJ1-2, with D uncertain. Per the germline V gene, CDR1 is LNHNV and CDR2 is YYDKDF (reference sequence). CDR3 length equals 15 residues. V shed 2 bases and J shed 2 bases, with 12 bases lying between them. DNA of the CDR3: TGTGCCACCAGCAGAAATACCCCGAGCAACTATGGCTACACCTTC. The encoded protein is CATSRNTPSNYGYTF.

CDR3: CAISEPDRAYEQYF. In DNA, the CDR3 is TGTGCCATCAGTGAGCCCGACAGAGCCTACGAGCAGTACTTC. J is TRBJ2-7 and V is TRBV10-3, with D possibly being TRBD1 (5 bases). In germline, CDR1 is ENHRY, CDR2 SYGVKD. This CDR3 has 14 amino acids. Between the trimmed V and J ends, which lost 2 bases and 2 bases, there was a span of 10 bases.

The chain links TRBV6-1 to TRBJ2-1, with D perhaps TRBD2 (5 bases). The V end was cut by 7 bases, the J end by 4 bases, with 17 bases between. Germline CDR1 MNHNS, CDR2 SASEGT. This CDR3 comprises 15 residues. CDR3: CASIFFGGTYNEQFF. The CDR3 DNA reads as TGTGCCAGCATCTTTTTCGGAGGAACATACAATGAGCAGTTCTTC.

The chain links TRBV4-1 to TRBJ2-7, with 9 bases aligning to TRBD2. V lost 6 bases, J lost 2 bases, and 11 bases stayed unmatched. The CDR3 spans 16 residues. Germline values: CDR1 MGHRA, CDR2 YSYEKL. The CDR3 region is CASRSVSGSPAYEQYF. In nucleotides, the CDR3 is TGCGCCAGCAGATCCGTTAGCGGGAGCCCCGCCTACGAGCAGTACTTC.

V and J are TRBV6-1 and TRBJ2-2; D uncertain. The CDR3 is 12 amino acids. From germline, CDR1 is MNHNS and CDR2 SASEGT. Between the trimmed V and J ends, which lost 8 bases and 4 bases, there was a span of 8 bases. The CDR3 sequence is CASLLRTGELFF. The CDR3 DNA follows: TGTGCCAGCCTTCTGCGCACCGGGGAGCTGTTTTTT.

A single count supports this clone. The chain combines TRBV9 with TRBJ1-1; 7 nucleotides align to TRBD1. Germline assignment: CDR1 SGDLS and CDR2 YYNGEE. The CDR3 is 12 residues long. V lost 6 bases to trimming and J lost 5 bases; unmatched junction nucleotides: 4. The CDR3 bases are TGTGCCAGCACCCCAGGGGGAACTGAAGCTTTCTTT. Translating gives CASTPGGTEAFF.

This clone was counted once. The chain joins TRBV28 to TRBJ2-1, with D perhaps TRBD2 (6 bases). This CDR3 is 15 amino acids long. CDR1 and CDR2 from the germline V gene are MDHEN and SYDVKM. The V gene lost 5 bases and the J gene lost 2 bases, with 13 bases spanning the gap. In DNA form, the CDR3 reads TGTGCCAGCAGTGGGGGGATCCGTACCTACAATGAGCAGTTCTTC. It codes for CASSGGIRTYNEQFF.

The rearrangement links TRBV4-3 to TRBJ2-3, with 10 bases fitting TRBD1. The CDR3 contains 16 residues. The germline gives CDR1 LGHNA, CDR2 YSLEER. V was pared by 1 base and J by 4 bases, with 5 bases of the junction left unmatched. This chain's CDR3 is CASSQGGTGVPDTQYF. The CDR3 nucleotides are TGCGCCAGCAGCCAAGGGGGGACAGGGGTCCCAGATACGCAGTATTTT.